The 11 T cell receptor beta chains given below trace back to one sample, sequenced in a study (dated by TCRdb to about 2015). Libraries were made using 5' RACE. Sequenced on an Illumina MiSeq. TCRdb reprocessing: public reads trimmed at Q25 with fastp, clones called with MiXCR, in-frame beta chains kept. Identical CDR3 proteins give one entry, which carries the most common genes and DNA. The table for this sample lists tens of thousands of distinct CDR3 sequences; about a quarter of them were counted only once. The ten largest clones capture 3.7% of the sample. The sample taken for sequencing was naive CD4+ T cells sorted from a lymph node. In the paper's terms, the cell subset or site label means: naive CD4+ T cells, CD4+CD45RA+CD25-. The receptors were gathered from a female donor with breast cancer.

This clonotype showed up many times. The CDR3 sequence is CASSLATVNEQFF. DNA for the CDR3: TGCGCCAGCAGCTTGGCGACAGTAAATGAGCAGTTCTTC. The chain combines TRBV5-1 with TRBJ2-1, with D possibly being TRBD1 (5 bases). The V and J ends lost 0 bases and 7 bases respectively, with 8 bases between them. The CDR3 is 13 amino acids. CDR1 is SGHRS, CDR2 YFSETQ, per germline.

This clonotype came up many times. The V and J genes are TRBV20-1 and TRBJ2-7; maybe TRBD2 (8 bases). The germline gives CDR1 DFQATT, CDR2 SNEGSKA (reference sequence). CDR3 length: 18 residues. With 5 bases removed from V and 6 bases from J, the gap between germline ends came to 32 bases. CDR3 nucleotides: TGCAGTGCTTGGGTGGGACAGCCTCCGACGGGAGGGTATAGCGAGCAGTACTTC. It codes for CSAWVGQPPTGGYSEQYF.

The chain links TRBV7-3 to TRBJ2-7; D might be TRBD1 (5 bases). Germline V CDR1 and CDR2: SGHTA, FQGTGA. Trimming took 2 bases from V and 3 from J, leaving 11 bases between them. The CDR3 sequence is 14 residues long. The CDR3 DNA reads TGTGCCAGCAGCTTATCAGGGAAGGGCTACGAGCAGTACTTC. This translates into CASSLSGKGYEQYF.

At least ten counts were recorded for this clonotype. The rearrangement uses TRBV7-2 and TRBJ2-3; D is uncertain. Per germline, CDR1 SGHTA and CDR2 FQGNSA. The CDR3 spans 16 residues. V lost 1 base, J lost 2 bases, and 13 bases lay in between. In nucleotides, the CDR3 is TGTGCCAGCAGCTTAGTCCACGATCTCACCACAGATACGCAGTATTTT. Its translation is CASSLVHDLTTDTQYF.

The CDR3 DNA is TGTGCCTGGGGGAGGCCCCGGACTAGTCTATACTACAATGAGCAGTTCTTC. It codes for CAWGRPRTSLYYNEQFF. The J gene is TRBJ2-1, the V gene TRBV30, with 7 bases that match TRBD2. This CDR3 has 17 residues. The germline V gene has CDR1 GTSNPN and CDR2 SVGIG (reference sequence). Trimming at V came to 5 bases and at J to 3 bases, leaving 16 bases not matched to a gene.

This rearrangement joins TRBV6-2 or TRBV6-3 to TRBJ1-5; D possibly corresponds to TRBD1 (5 bases). This CDR3 is built from 13 residues. In germline, CDR1 is MNHEY, CDR2 SVGEGT. The V gene lost 2 bases and the J gene lost 5 bases, with 7 bases spanning the gap. CDR3 loop: CASSYDRDQPQHF. The CDR3 DNA sequence: TGTGCCAGCAGTTACGACAGAGATCAGCCCCAGCATTTT.

By sample share, this clonotype is medium-sized (0.01 to 0.1%). This chain's CDR3 is CSASFGGRGHEQYF. DNA of the CDR3: TGCAGTGCTAGCTTCGGCGGGAGGGGACACGAGCAGTACTTC. The genes are TRBV20-1 and TRBJ2-7; 9 bases fit TRBD2. This CDR3 spans 14 amino acids. Trimming at V came to 3 bases and at J to 5 bases, leaving 8 bases not matched to a gene. Looked up from germline, CDR1 is DFQATT and CDR2 is SNEGSKA (reference sequence).

This clonotype was detected a few times. This chain connects TRBV4-2 to TRBJ2-5, with D unresolved. The V gene's germline CDR1 is LGHNA and CDR2 YNFKEQ. V was pared by 0 bases and J by 5 bases, with 13 bases between. The CDR3 loop spans 15 amino acids. CDR3 amino acids: CASSQDGSRIETQYF. The CDR3 DNA follows: TGTGCCAGCAGCCAAGATGGGTCCAGGATTGAGACCCAGTACTTC.

Only a few counts were recorded for this clonotype. The rearrangement joins TRBV25-1 to TRBJ2-1; D perhaps matches TRBD1 (6 bases). V shed 3 bases and J shed 5 bases, with 11 bases lying between them. The CDR3 is 14 residues long. Germline CDR1 reads MGHDK; CDR2 reads SYGVNS. The CDR3 sequence is CASSETGANNEQFF. The DNA for the CDR3 is TGTGCCAGCAGTGAGACAGGAGCTAACAATGAGCAGTTCTTC.

This clonotype was recorded a few times. This chain links TRBV29-1 with TRBJ1-1; no firm D call. Germline values: CDR1 SQVTM, CDR2 ANQGSEA. The V end was cut by 6 bases, the J end by 3 bases, with 11 bases between. The CDR3 is 12 amino acids. This CDR3 is CSVYSTYTEAFF. As DNA, the CDR3 is TGCAGCGTCTACAGTACCTACACTGAAGCTTTCTTT.

By share, this clonotype ranks as medium-sized. The chain links TRBV5-1 to TRBJ2-3; TRBD2 might be the D (6 bases). The CDR3 has 15 residues. The germline V gene encodes CDR1 SGHRS and CDR2 YFSETQ. The ends were cut back, 3 bases at V and 0 bases at J, with 11 bases in the middle. The CDR3 spells CASSYNGRSTDTQYF. The DNA of the CDR3 is TGCGCCAGCAGCTATAACGGGAGAAGCACAGATACGCAGTATTTT.